This TCR beta chain comes out of a study of human T cells and chemical hapten exposure. At the level of the study: Diphenylcyclopropenone doses were given weekly to the scalps of patients across the approximately 24-week study. Patients having alopecia areata, totalis or universalis were mostly female.

General study findings and limits: The formation of large CDR3 similarity clusters by expanded TCRs significantly exceeded that of controls.

In TCRdb, the RACE reads were re-called with MiXCR into one record per CDR3 protein. The sample contains some 80,000 distinct CDR3 sequences, approximately 10% of which appear only once. There are 14 residues in the CDR3. CDR1 and CDR2 (germline): DFQATT, SNEGSKA (reference sequence). Trimming removed 1 base from V and 5 bases from J; junction bases left unmatched: 6. Time point noted: patch test 2, 6 weeks after DPC sensitization. The treatment is: therapeutic diphenylcyclopropenone sensitization with weekly scalp DPC. This clonotype was found a few times. No antigen is known for it. The material was whole blood, obtained in connection with sensitization to the hapten diphenylcyclopropenone (DPC). This clonotype was sampled from a man between 18 and 29 years old with alopecia areata. Some clones in this sample may be carry-over from other donors' samples. V gene TRBV20-1 combines with J gene TRBJ2-7; the match to TRBD1 covers 9 bases. CDR3 loop: CSARVNRGPHEQYF. The CDR3 DNA reads TGCAGTGCTAGAGTCAACAGGGGGCCCCACGAGCAGTACTTC.